These T cell receptor beta chains were read from a single sample in a study of T cell changes during pregnancy in multiple sclerosis. TCRdb's copy holds only in-frame clones and misses some; the assay was immunoSEQ multiplex PCR. Of tens of thousands of clones listed, roughly nine tenths are singletons. Sequenced here: CD8+ T cells from peripheral blood mononuclear cells, sampled before pregnancy. Receptors were obtained from a female donor with multiple sclerosis, enrolled in a pregnancy study. CDR3s include the opening cysteine and the closing phenylalanine or tryptophan. The D gene is left open where the match is weak. The size of a clone is reported for some rows only, either as once, few or many, or as a class for expanded clones.

v_call: TRBV15
clone_size: .
d_call: .
j_call: TRBJ2-3
cdr3_nt: TGTGCCACCAGCATGACCCGTGGGTCAGGAGATACGCAGTATTTT
cdr3_aa: CATSMTRGSGDTQYF

v_call: TRBV4-3
clone_size: .
d_call: .
j_call: TRBJ2-4
cdr3_nt: TGCGCCAGCAGCCAAGATCGAGGGGGAGCAAACATTCAGTACTTC
cdr3_aa: CASSQDRGGANIQYF

v_call: TRBV4-2
clone_size: few
d_call: .
j_call: TRBJ2-1
cdr3_nt: TGTGCCAGCAGCCGAGGGTATGAGCAGTTCTTC
cdr3_aa: CASSRGYEQFF

v_call: TRBV19
clone_size: .
d_call: .
j_call: TRBJ2-7
cdr3_nt: TGTGCCAGTACCTCGGTCGGCGAGCAGTACTTC
cdr3_aa: CASTSVGEQYF

v_call: TRBV5-1
clone_size: once
d_call: TRBD2
j_call: TRBJ2-7
cdr3_nt: TGCGCCAGCAGCTTGGCCGGGAGGGGGGGTTCCTACGAGCAGTACTTC
cdr3_aa: CASSLAGRGGSYEQYF

v_call: TRBV5-6
clone_size: .
d_call: .
j_call: TRBJ1-5
cdr3_nt: TGTGCCAGCAGCTTGGGGGGCAGCCTGAATCAGCCCCAGCATTTT
cdr3_aa: CASSLGGSLNQPQHF

v_call: TRBV9
clone_size: .
d_call: TRBD2
j_call: TRBJ2-7
cdr3_nt: TGTGCCAGCGGCAGTGGGGGGGACGAGCAGTACTTC
cdr3_aa: CASGSGGDEQYF

v_call: TRBV4-1
clone_size: .
d_call: TRBD1
j_call: TRBJ2-7
cdr3_nt: TGCGCCAGCAGCCAAGTCGAGACAGGGGCGCGGACCTACGAGCAGTACTTC
cdr3_aa: CASSQVETGARTYEQYF

v_call: TRBV4-1
clone_size: .
d_call: TRBD1
j_call: TRBJ2-6
cdr3_nt: TGCGCCAGCAGCCAGGACAGGTTCTCTGGGGCCAACGTCCTGACTTTC
cdr3_aa: CASSQDRFSGANVLTF

v_call: TRBV13
clone_size: .
d_call: TRBD1
j_call: TRBJ2-7
cdr3_nt: TGTGCCAGCAGACACGGGACAGGGGGCGTCTACGAGCAGTACTTC
cdr3_aa: CASRHGTGGVYEQYF

v_call: TRBV27
clone_size: .
d_call: TRBD1
j_call: TRBJ1-6
cdr3_nt: TGTGCCAGCAGAACTGGACAGGGGGCTTCACCCCTCCACTTT
cdr3_aa: CASRTGQGASPLHF

v_call: TRBV4-2
clone_size: .
d_call: TRBD2
j_call: TRBJ2-1
cdr3_nt: TGTGCCAGCAGCCAAGAGGCGTCGTCGCGGGGGGGCTTGAATGAGCAGTTCTTC
cdr3_aa: CASSQEASSRGGLNEQFF

v_call: TRBV7-8
clone_size: .
d_call: TRBD1
j_call: TRBJ1-1
cdr3_nt: TGTGCCAGCAGCGGCGACAGGGCCCCTGAAGCTTTCTTT
cdr3_aa: CASSGDRAPEAFF

v_call: TRBV7-8
clone_size: few
d_call: .
j_call: TRBJ2-1
cdr3_nt: TGTGCCAGCAGCTTAGGACAGCACAATGAGCAGTTCTTC
cdr3_aa: CASSLGQHNEQFF

v_call: TRBV27
clone_size: .
d_call: TRBD1
j_call: TRBJ2-1
cdr3_nt: TGTGCCAGCAGTCCACCGGAGGGACAGGGGGCTTCCTACAATGAGCAGTTCTTC
cdr3_aa: CASSPPEGQGASYNEQFF

v_call: TRBV11-2
clone_size: .
d_call: .
j_call: TRBJ2-5
cdr3_nt: TGTGCCAGCAGCTTAGATCCGCAGGGGTGGGAGACCCAGTACTTC
cdr3_aa: CASSLDPQGWETQYF

v_call: TRBV5-6
clone_size: once
d_call: .
j_call: TRBJ2-7
cdr3_nt: TGTGCCAGCAGCTTCCGGACTACCTACAACGAGCAGTACTTC
cdr3_aa: CASSFRTTYNEQYF

v_call: TRBV9
clone_size: .
d_call: TRBD2
j_call: TRBJ2-7
cdr3_nt: TGTGCCAGCAGCGCCTCTGGGACTAGTGCAACCTACGAGCAGTACTTC
cdr3_aa: CASSASGTSATYEQYF

v_call: TRBV11-2
clone_size: .
d_call: .
j_call: TRBJ2-5
cdr3_nt: TGTGCCAGCAGCCCCGACTACCAAGAGACCCAGTACTTC
cdr3_aa: CASSPDYQETQYF

v_call: TRBV29-1
clone_size: .
d_call: .
j_call: TRBJ2-7
cdr3_nt: TGCAGCGTTGAAGGGAGAATTGGGCAGTACTTC
cdr3_aa: CSVEGRIGQYF

v_call: TRBV6-5
clone_size: .
d_call: TRBD1
j_call: TRBJ2-7
cdr3_nt: TGTGCCAGCAGTTCCACGACAGGGGGACCCTACGAGCAGTACTTC
cdr3_aa: CASSSTTGGPYEQYF

v_call: TRBV4-3
clone_size: .
d_call: .
j_call: TRBJ2-7
cdr3_nt: TGCGCCAGCAGCCAAGCTTTACAGGGAGAGCCCTACGAGCAGTACTTC
cdr3_aa: CASSQALQGEPYEQYF

v_call: TRBV4-1
clone_size: .
d_call: TRBD2
j_call: TRBJ2-7
cdr3_nt: TGCGCCAGCAGCCAACAGACTAGCGGGGGCTCCTACGAGCAGTACTTC
cdr3_aa: CASSQQTSGGSYEQYF

v_call: TRBV12-5
clone_size: .
d_call: TRBD1
j_call: TRBJ2-1
cdr3_nt: TGTGCTAGTGGGTTGGGGACAGGGGTGAGCTACAATGAGCAGTTCTTC
cdr3_aa: CASGLGTGVSYNEQFF

v_call: TRBV7-3
clone_size: .
d_call: .
j_call: TRBJ2-1
cdr3_nt: TGTGCCAGCAGCTTTTTCGAGAACAATGAGCAGTTCTTC
cdr3_aa: CASSFFENNEQFF

v_call: TRBV13
clone_size: .
d_call: .
j_call: TRBJ1-4
cdr3_nt: TGTGCCAGCAGCGAGCGACAGGTCCAGAATGAAAAACTGTTTTTT
cdr3_aa: CASSERQVQNEKLFF

v_call: TRBV5-1
clone_size: .
d_call: TRBD1
j_call: TRBJ2-7
cdr3_nt: TGCGCCAGCAGAGTCGGGACAGGGGCGGCCCACGAGCAGTACTTC
cdr3_aa: CASRVGTGAAHEQYF

v_call: TRBV2
clone_size: .
d_call: TRBD2
j_call: TRBJ2-2
cdr3_nt: TGTGCCAGCAGTGAACCCGGCCAAGGACTAGCGGGAGACACCGGGGAGCTGTTTTTT
cdr3_aa: CASSEPGQGLAGDTGELFF

v_call: TRBV7-3
clone_size: .
d_call: TRBD1
j_call: TRBJ1-1
cdr3_nt: TGTGCCAGCAGCTCGCTACAGGGGGAAAACACTGAAGCTTTCTTT
cdr3_aa: CASSSLQGENTEAFF

v_call: TRBV6-6
clone_size: .
d_call: TRBD2
j_call: TRBJ2-1
cdr3_nt: TGTGCCAGCAGTTACTCGCGGGGGAGCCTGGGGGAGCAGTTCTTC
cdr3_aa: CASSYSRGSLGEQFF

v_call: TRBV4-3
clone_size: .
d_call: .
j_call: TRBJ1-2
cdr3_nt: TGCGCCAGCAGCCAAGATGTTACAGGGTCGGACTATGGCTACACCTTC
cdr3_aa: CASSQDVTGSDYGYTF

v_call: TRBV5-6
clone_size: .
d_call: .
j_call: TRBJ1-3
cdr3_nt: TGTGCCAGCAGCTTGGCCCCGACAGCCTCTGGAAACACCATATATTTT
cdr3_aa: CASSLAPTASGNTIYF

v_call: TRBV19
clone_size: .
d_call: TRBD2
j_call: TRBJ2-7
cdr3_nt: TGTGCCAGTAACGCGGGGGGCTCCTACGAGCAGTACTTC
cdr3_aa: CASNAGGSYEQYF

v_call: TRBV4-1
clone_size: .
d_call: TRBD1
j_call: TRBJ2-7
cdr3_nt: TGCGCCAGCAGCTGGGACAGTCAGTCCTACGAGCAGTACTTC
cdr3_aa: CASSWDSQSYEQYF

v_call: TRBV7-3
clone_size: .
d_call: TRBD2
j_call: TRBJ2-5
cdr3_nt: TGTGCCAGCAGCTTAAGCGGGGGCCAAGAGACCCAGTACTTC
cdr3_aa: CASSLSGGQETQYF

v_call: TRBV7-6
clone_size: .
d_call: .
j_call: TRBJ2-1
cdr3_nt: TGTGCCAGCAGCCCAGACGGGGGTACCTACAATGAGCAGTTCTTC
cdr3_aa: CASSPDGGTYNEQFF

v_call: TRBV7-6
clone_size: .
d_call: .
j_call: TRBJ2-6
cdr3_nt: TGTGCCAGCAGCTTTGCGGGGGCCAACGTCCTGACTTTC
cdr3_aa: CASSFAGANVLTF

v_call: TRBV27
clone_size: .
d_call: .
j_call: TRBJ1-5
cdr3_nt: TGTGCCAGCAGTCCAGGGACAACGCGCTATCAGCCCCAGCATTTT
cdr3_aa: CASSPGTTRYQPQHF

v_call: TRBV2
clone_size: .
d_call: TRBD2
j_call: TRBJ2-5
cdr3_nt: TGTGCCAGCAGTGAGGCTAGCGGGGTAAGGTGGCAAGAGACCCAGTACTTC
cdr3_aa: CASSEASGVRWQETQYF

v_call: TRBV10-3
clone_size: .
d_call: .
j_call: TRBJ2-7
cdr3_nt: TGTGCCATCAGCGTAAAATCGAGTGTCGAGCAGTACTTC
cdr3_aa: CAISVKSSVEQYF

v_call: TRBV6-5
clone_size: .
d_call: .
j_call: TRBJ2-3
cdr3_nt: TGTGCCAGCAGTTACAACCCGACACGCACAGATACGCAGTATTTT
cdr3_aa: CASSYNPTRTDTQYF

v_call: TRBV7-7
clone_size: .
d_call: TRBD2
j_call: TRBJ2-2
cdr3_nt: TGTGCCAGCAGCCTAGGACTAGCGGGGGCCGGGTTCCCCGGGGAGCTGTTTTTT
cdr3_aa: CASSLGLAGAGFPGELFF